This TCR beta chain derives from a study of blood T cell repertoires in COVID-19 (TCRdb year 2020). At the level of the whole study: Samples from collaborators originated in the United States, Italy and Spain and spanned both the acute and convalescent phases of COVID-19. The material from the prospective study consisted of cDNA or gDNA derived from T cells, B-cell-depleted T cells, or PBMCs. Deeply sampled blood TCRbeta repertoires from subjects exposed to, actively infected with, or recovered from COVID-19 were included in the dataset. A freely available public database, intended as a resource for researchers studying the immune response to SARS-CoV-2, is where the repertoires were released. Samples came from the ongoing ImmuneRACE study (first 160 participants) plus 1,254 subjects from 6 global collaborators. Nearly every sample came with metadata listing a de-identified subject ID, COVID-19 status, age in years and sex. Where available, HLA class I and class II types were obtained from metadata supplied by the sample provider rather than from assay-based typing.

The investigation overall reported the following: The quantity of clinical and demographic metadata differed by source and by participant and was supplied without curation.

The junction shows trimming of 6 bases on V and 6 bases on J, and the gene matches do not reach 7 bases of it. Reading from cysteine to phenylalanine, the CDR3 counts 13 amino acids. The retained sequence is limited to the CDR3, 39 bases, with the frame set at the first base. For CDR1 and CDR2, the germline V gene lists KGHSH and LQKENI. The collaborating institutions used their own protocols to collect whole blood in K2EDTA tubes. Collaborator samples were shipped for TCRbeta analysis as frozen whole blood, isolated PBMCs, or DNA extracted from either sample type. TCRbeta CDR3 regions were amplified from genomic DNA by means of the immunoSEQ Assay, a bias-controlled multiplex PCR. The authors processed their data as follows. Within the assay, amplification of reference gene primers was used to estimate how many nucleated cells each sample contained. To quantify the absolute abundance of each unique TCRbeta CDR3 rearrangement, sequence reads were collapsed and filtered. Productive Simpson clonality was computed per sample as the square root of Simpson's diversity index over productive rearrangements. Drawn from immuneACCESS, this table holds only the in-frame rearrangements with V and J called that TCRdb kept. Clones are partly lost; checked studies trace under half to an unresolved V gene and leave the rest unexplained. V and J calls and clone size come straight from that table; D and trimming were deduced from the DNA. The table for this sample lists around 81,000 clones; 88% of them were counted only once. 6% to 8% of the sample comes from the top ten.

A word on this clone: Its antigen remains undetermined. No qualities accompany the bases; no much larger clone lies one base away.

The receptor was derived from a man between 70 and 80 years old with acute or convalescent COVID-19. The specimen was peripheral blood. Recombination joined TRBV18 with TRBJ2-7, and 8 junctional nucleotides match TRBD2. The encoded CDR3 is CASSTGGVAEQYF. The sequenced DNA is TGTGCCAGCTCGACGGGGGGGGTCGCCGAGCAGTACTTC.